The 32 T cell receptor beta chains reported below all come from one sample, sequenced in a study of blood T cell repertoires in COVID-19. Sequencing was performed with immunoSEQ multiplex PCR; in TCRdb, only in-frame clones are kept and a portion is missing. This table holds more than 200,000 clones, around nine tenths found once. Sample: PBMCs or T cells enriched from blood (not recorded which). These TCRs come from a man younger than 45 in a cohort exposed to, infected with or recovered from COVID-19 (not recorded which).

This sequence joins TRBV18 and TRBJ2-1; 8 bases map to TRBD2. Germline trimming cut 3 bases from V and 2 bases from J; bases unmatched to any gene: 3. The length of the CDR3 is 15 residues. Looked up from germline, CDR1 is KGHSH and CDR2 is LQKENI. The CDR3 DNA follows: TGTGCCAGCTCACCCCCGGGGGGGACCTACAATGAGCAGTTCTTC. It yields the protein CASSPPGGTYNEQFF.

The gene calls are TRBV14 and TRBJ2-3, with 13 bases that match TRBD2. The germline V gene encodes CDR1 SGHDN and CDR2 FVKESK. V lost 1 base and J lost 11; bases outside the gene matches: 18. The CDR3 covers 19 residues. This CDR3 reads CASSQASPDTSGRALRQYF. For the CDR3, the DNA is TGTGCCAGCAGCCAAGCCTCACCCGACACTAGCGGGAGGGCCCTTAGGCAGTATTTT. The variable domain in full, completed from reference TRBV14 and TRBJ2-3, reads EAGVTQFPSHSVIEKGQTVTLRCDPISGHDNLYWYRRVMGKEIKFLLHFVKESKQDESGMPNNRFLAERTGGTYSTLKVQPAELEDSGVYFCASSQASPDTSGRALRQYFGPGTRLTVL.

The chain recombines TRBV15 with TRBJ1-4; no clear D gene. V was trimmed by 6 bases and J by 2 bases, leaving 10 bases between them. Germline V CDR1 and CDR2: LNHNV, YYDKDF (reference sequence). The CDR3 has 14 residues. CDR3 in amino acids: CATSPGSTNEKLFF. DNA for the CDR3: TGTGCCACCAGTCCCGGGTCGACTAATGAAAAACTGTTTTTT.

This chain joins TRBV19 and TRBJ2-2, with 9 bases aligning to TRBD1. CDR3 length: 16 amino acids. Germline V lookup: CDR1 LNHDA, CDR2 SQIVND (reference sequence). The ends lost 5 bases at V and 6 bases at J; junction bases unmatched: 10. CDR3 amino acids: CASSFWTGDLAGELFF. DNA of the CDR3: TGTGCCAGTAGTTTCTGGACAGGGGACCTTGCCGGGGAGCTGTTTTTT.

The gene calls are TRBV12-3 or TRBV12-4 and TRBJ2-7, with 9 bases lining up with TRBD1. This CDR3 comprises 13 residues. V gave up 5 bases and J gave up 6 bases; unmatched junction bases: 5. This CDR3 is CASSLRQGGEQYF. In nucleotides, the CDR3 is TGTGCCAGCAGTCTAAGACAGGGGGGCGAGCAGTACTTC.

Written as DNA, the CDR3 is TGCGCCAGCAGACGTCCTAGCGACAATGAGCAGTTCTTC. The encoded protein is CASRRPSDNEQFF. This chain connects TRBV4-1 to TRBJ2-1; TRBD2 is a possible D gene (6 bases). The CDR3 has 13 amino acids. The V gene's germline CDR1 is MGHRA and CDR2 YSYEKL. V was clipped by 6 bases and J by 5 bases, with 11 bases between them.

The rearrangement uses TRBV7-3 and TRBJ2-1; TRBD2 matches at 7 bases. V lost 5 bases and J lost 0; bases outside the gene matches: 4. The CDR3 is 15 amino acids. Per germline, CDR1 SGHTA and CDR2 FQGTGA. CDR3 sequence (DNA): TGTGCCAGCAGCGTGAGCGGGACCTCCTACAATGAGCAGTTCTTC. The encoded protein is CASSVSGTSYNEQFF.

V is TRBV28 and J is TRBJ1-5; tentative D call: TRBD1 (6 bases). Looked up from germline, CDR1 is MDHEN and CDR2 is SYDVKM. Trimming stripped 6 bases from V and 7 bases from J, with 13 bases between. The CDR3 loop spans 13 amino acids. CDR3 sequence reads: CASSSYRDQPQHF. In DNA, the CDR3 is TGTGCCAGCAGCTCCTACAGGGACCAGCCCCAGCATTTT.

The rearrangement joins TRBV18 to TRBJ1-1; no clear D gene. CDR1 is KGHSH and CDR2 is LQKENI in the germline V gene. V was cut by 3 bases and J by 1 base, with 15 bases left in between. The CDR3 extends over 16 amino acids. The CDR3 is CASSPSPGLRNTEAFF. The CDR3 region has the DNA TGTGCCAGCTCACCCTCCCCCGGGTTGAGGAACACTGAAGCTTTCTTT. The variable domain in full, with the rest retrieved from reference TRBV18 and TRBJ1-1, is NAGVMQNPRHLVRRRGQEARLRCSPMKGHSHVYWYRQLPEEGLKFMVYLQKENIIDESGMPKERFSAEFPKEGPSILRIQQVVRGDSAAYFCASSPSPGLRNTEAFFGQGTRLTVV.

The V call is TRBV18, the J call TRBJ2-7, with D possibly matching TRBD2 (5 bases). V lost 6 bases to trimming and J lost 2 bases, with 11 bases between them. Germline CDR1 reads KGHSH; CDR2 reads LQKENI. There are 13 residues in the CDR3. The CDR3: CASSAGRAYEQYF. The CDR3, as DNA: TGTGCCAGCTCGGCGGGCCGGGCCTACGAGCAGTACTTC.

The V gene is TRBV7-9, the J gene TRBJ2-7; no clear D gene. Per the germline V gene, CDR1 is SEHNR and CDR2 is FQNEAQ (reference sequence). The CDR3 loop spans 17 amino acids. Between the trimmed V and J ends, which lost 1 base and 0 bases, there was a span of 16 bases. For the CDR3, the DNA is TGTGCCAGCAGCTTAGAGAGTAGTGGGCAATTCTCCTACGAGCAGTACTTC. Protein sequence: CASSLESSGQFSYEQYF.

V gene TRBV27 combines with J gene TRBJ1-1; D is uncertain. There are 13 residues in the CDR3. V shed 2 bases and J shed 9 bases, with 13 bases lying between them. Germline CDR1 and CDR2: MNHEY and SMNVEV (reference sequence). CDR3 sequence reads: CASSLGSGWKAFF. The CDR3 coding sequence is TGTGCCAGCAGTTTAGGGTCCGGGTGGAAAGCTTTCTTT.

The chain has TRBV27 and TRBJ2-1, with D uncertain. The CDR3 is 16 residues long. V lost 5 bases, J lost 4 bases, and 18 bases lay in between. CDR1 and CDR2 from the germline V gene are MNHEY and SMNVEV (reference sequence). CDR3 amino acids: CASSPNLGDLYNEQFF. Written as DNA, the CDR3 is TGTGCCAGCAGTCCCAATCTAGGAGACCTATACAATGAGCAGTTCTTC.

This clone was found once. This sequence joins TRBV4-3 and TRBJ1-2; 8 bases align to TRBD1. Germline V lookup: CDR1 LGHNA, CDR2 YSLEER. Trimming cost V 4 bases and J 3 bases; bases outside gene matches: 4. The CDR3 totals 14 residues. CDR3 sequence reads: CASSPGTGYYGYTF. The CDR3 DNA reads TGCGCCAGCAGCCCCGGGACAGGATACTATGGCTACACCTTC.

The gene calls are TRBV7-9 and TRBJ2-7, with TRBD1 matching over 8 bases. Germline loops: CDR1 SEHNR, CDR2 FQNEAQ (reference sequence). V lost 4 bases, J lost 2 bases, and 7 bases stayed unmatched. The CDR3 contains 15 residues. The CDR3 is CASSSRTGTTYEQYF. The CDR3 DNA reads as TGTGCCAGCAGCTCCCGGACAGGGACCACCTACGAGCAGTACTTC.

V usage is TRBV18 and J usage is TRBJ2-6; no clear D. CDR3 size: 19 residues. The germline V gene has CDR1 KGHSH and CDR2 LQKENI. V shed 5 bases and J shed 0 bases, with 20 bases lying between them. The CDR3 nucleotides are TGTGCCAGCTCAGCCCCCCCTAGAGTTGATCCCTCTGGGGCCAACGTCCTGACTTTC. Translation: CASSAPPRVDPSGANVLTF.

The genes are TRBV7-2 and TRBJ2-2; a possible D gene is TRBD2 (6 bases). V was shortened by 4 bases and J by 3 bases, with 12 bases between the two germline ends. The germline V gene encodes CDR1 SGHTA and CDR2 FQGNSA. The CDR3 extends over 15 amino acids. The CDR3 nucleotides read TGTGCCAGCAGCTCAGCGACTAGAGACACCGGGGAGCTGTTTTTT. Its translation: CASSSATRDTGELFF.

The chain has TRBV15 and TRBJ2-1; 8 nucleotides match TRBD1. The CDR3 runs to 16 residues. Trimming cost V 0 bases and J 8 bases; bases outside gene matches: 9. Looked up from germline, CDR1 is LNHNV and CDR2 is YYDKDF (reference sequence). The CDR3 loop reads CATSRDSDRARDEQFF. The CDR3 DNA reads as TGTGCCACCAGCAGAGATTCGGACAGGGCGCGGGATGAGCAGTTCTTC.

The chain is built from TRBV6-5 and TRBJ2-1; tentative D call: TRBD2 (5 bases). This CDR3 is 12 amino acids long. Trimming removed 6 bases at V and 8 bases at J, with 11 bases between. CDR1 MNHEY and CDR2 SVGAGI come from the germline V gene. CDR3 sequence reads: CASSIEGYEQFF. CDR3 sequence (DNA): TGTGCCAGCAGCATAGAGGGTTATGAGCAGTTCTTC.

The chain couples TRBV7-2 to TRBJ1-2; 7 bases agree with TRBD1. This CDR3 spans 13 amino acids. Per the germline V gene, CDR1 is SGHTA and CDR2 is FQGNSA. V lost 2 bases and J lost 9; bases outside the gene matches: 6. CDR3 nucleotides: TGTGCCAGCAGCTTACGACAGGGCGAGAGCTACACCTTC. It specifies CASSLRQGESYTF.

The chain links TRBV2 to TRBJ2-1; tentative D call: TRBD2 (6 bases). V dropped 7 bases and J dropped 10 bases, with 11 bases sitting between them. Germline assignment: CDR1 SNHLY and CDR2 FYNNEI. The CDR3 sequence is 11 residues long. DNA of the CDR3: TGTGCCAGCAAGAGGGCGGGGGAGCAGTTCTTC. Protein sequence: CASKRAGEQFF. The entire variable domain, with the rest obtained from reference TRBV2 and TRBJ2-1, is as follows: EPEVTQTPSHQVTQMGQEVILRCVPISNHLYFYWYRQILGQKVEFLVSFYNNEISEKSEIFDDQFSVERPDGSNFTLKIRSTKLEDSAMYFCASKRAGEQFFGPGTRLTVL.

The chain employs TRBV5-1 and TRBJ1-3, with TRBD1 identical over 7 bases. Germline V gene sequence: CDR1 SGHRS, CDR2 YFSETQ. This CDR3 contains 15 residues. J was trimmed by 0 bases and V by 4 bases; bases with no gene match: 4. CDR3 sequence: CASSLGTVSGNTIYF. CDR3 bases: TGCGCCAGCAGCCTGGGGACAGTCTCTGGAAACACCATATATTTT.

The chain has TRBV19 and TRBJ1-5, with D tentatively TRBD1 (5 bases). This CDR3 is built from 13 residues. The V gene's germline CDR1 is LNHDA and CDR2 SQIVND (reference sequence). V lost 7 bases and J lost 3, with 10 bases in between. For the CDR3, the DNA is TGTGCCAGTACAGGACAAGCCAATCAGCCCCAGCATTTT. It is translated as CASTGQANQPQHF.

The gene calls are TRBV20-1 and TRBJ1-1; D gene unclear. V dropped 6 bases and J dropped 5 bases, with 10 bases sitting between them. CDR3 length: 11 amino acids. The germline V gene has CDR1 DFQATT and CDR2 SNEGSKA (reference sequence). CDR3 coding DNA: TGCAGTGCCATCAGAGGGACTGAAGCTTTCTTT. This codes for CSAIRGTEAFF.

This clone has ten or more counts. Other nucleotide sequences from this sample produce the same CDR3. The chain couples TRBV4-1 to TRBJ1-6; a possible D gene is TRBD1 (5 bases). The CDR3 totals 14 residues. CDR1 MGHRA and CDR2 YSYEKL come from the germline V gene. V was clipped by 0 bases and J by 8 bases, with 8 bases between them. CDR3 in amino acids: CASSQEAGYSPLHF. DNA of the CDR3: TGCGCCAGCAGCCAAGAGGCAGGGTATTCACCCCTCCACTTT.

As regards this clone: This sample also contains other DNA sequences that code for the same CDR3. The V call is TRBV19, the J call TRBJ2-1; 8 bases match TRBD2. With 7 bases clipped from V and 3 bases from J, the junction kept 8 bases outside the gene matches. The CDR3 is made up of 15 amino acids. Germline V gene lookup returns CDR1 LNHDA and CDR2 SQIVND (reference sequence). In DNA, the CDR3 is TGTGCCAGTACCCTTGGAACTAGCGGCTACAATGAGCAGTTCTTC. Translated, it gives CASTLGTSGYNEQFF.

The chain employs TRBV15 and TRBJ1-3; D remains unclear. Germline V gene sequence: CDR1 LNHNV, CDR2 YYDKDF (reference sequence). The CDR3 runs 15 residues. V lost 0 bases and J lost 0, with 6 bases in between. The CDR3 sequence: CATSRERSSGNTIYF. The CDR3 region has the DNA TGTGCCACCAGCAGAGAACGGAGCTCTGGAAACACCATATATTTT.

This rearrangement joins TRBV5-1 to TRBJ2-3; D uncertain. The CDR3 is made up of 14 amino acids. Germline V gene data show CDR1 as SGHRS and CDR2 as YFSETQ. V gave up 5 bases and J gave up 3 bases, with 13 bases separating them. The CDR3 spells CASRMRSGTDTQYF. For the CDR3, the DNA is TGCGCCAGCAGAATGCGGTCCGGGACAGATACGCAGTATTTT. The complete variable domain, with remaining parts taken from reference TRBV5-1 and TRBJ2-3, reads KAGVTQTPRYLIKTRGQQVTLSCSPISGHRSVSWYQQTPGQGLQFLFEYFSETQRNKGNFPGRFSGRQFSNSRSEMNVSTLELGDSALYLCASRMRSGTDTQYFGPGTRLTVL.

This clone occurred a few times. The chain combines TRBV2 with TRBJ2-7; 7 bases match TRBD1. The J segment lost 4 bases and the V segment lost 9 bases, leaving 6 bases of the junction unmatched. Germline-derived CDR1 and CDR2 are SNHLY and FYNNEI. This CDR3 has 12 amino acids. This CDR3 is CASTGTVYEQYF. The CDR3 coding sequence is TGTGCCAGTACCGGGACAGTTTACGAGCAGTACTTC.

The J gene is TRBJ1-6, the V gene TRBV5-1, with a tentative D call TRBD1 (6 bases). This CDR3 region has 17 residues. Between the trimmed V and J ends, which lost 0 bases and 7 bases, there was a span of 17 bases. Germline CDR1 reads SGHRS; CDR2 reads YFSETQ. In DNA, the CDR3 is TGCGCCAGCAGCTTGGGGACCCGACAGGCGTCAAATTCACCCCTCCACTTT. This translates into CASSLGTRQASNSPLHF.

This rearrangement joins TRBV9 to TRBJ2-1, with D perhaps TRBD1 (6 bases). This CDR3 contains 14 residues. Germline CDR1 and CDR2: SGDLS and YYNGEE. Deletions cut 4 bases from V and 11 bases from J, with 19 bases between. In DNA, the CDR3 is TGTGCCAGCAGCCAGCTAGTAACAGGGATTCAGCAGTTCTTC. This translates into CASSQLVTGIQQFF.

J is TRBJ1-2 and V is TRBV5-1; D is uncertain. CDR3 length: 20 residues. Germline lookup yields CDR1 SGHRS and CDR2 YFSETQ. V lost 4 bases and J 0 bases, leaving 28 bases between the germline ends. CDR3: CASSPERRDNSQIANYGYTF. The CDR3 nucleotides are TGCGCCAGCAGCCCAGAAAGACGAGACAACAGCCAAATTGCTAACTATGGCTACACCTTC.